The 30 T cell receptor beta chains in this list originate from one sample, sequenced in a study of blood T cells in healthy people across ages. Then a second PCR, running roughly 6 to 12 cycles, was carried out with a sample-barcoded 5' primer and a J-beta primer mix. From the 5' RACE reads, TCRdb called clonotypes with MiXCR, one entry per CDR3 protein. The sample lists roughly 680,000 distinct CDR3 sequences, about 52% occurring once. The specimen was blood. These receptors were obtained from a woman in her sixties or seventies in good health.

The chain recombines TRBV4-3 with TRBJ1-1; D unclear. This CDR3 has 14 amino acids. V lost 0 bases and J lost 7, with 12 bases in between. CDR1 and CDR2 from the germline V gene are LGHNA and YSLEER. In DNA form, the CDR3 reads TGCGCCAGCAGCCAAGATCATGGGCGCGGTGAAGCTTTCTTT. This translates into CASSQDHGRGEAFF.

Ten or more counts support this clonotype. This CDR3 is CSVEFFGRDGSQGYTF. CDR3 nucleotide sequence: TGCAGCGTTGAATTCTTTGGCAGGGATGGTTCTCAGGGCTACACCTTC. The genes are TRBV29-1 and TRBJ1-2; tentatively, D is TRBD1 (5 bases). CDR1 is SQVTM, CDR2 ANQGSEA, per germline. V lost 2 bases, J lost 8 bases, and 24 bases lay in between. There are 16 residues in the CDR3.

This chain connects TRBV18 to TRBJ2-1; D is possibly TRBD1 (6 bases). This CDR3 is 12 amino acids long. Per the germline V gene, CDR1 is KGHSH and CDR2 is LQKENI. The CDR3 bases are TGTGCTTGCCGGGACATGTCCAATGAGCAGTTCTTC. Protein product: CACRDMSNEQFF. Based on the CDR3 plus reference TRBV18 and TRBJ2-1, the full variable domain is NAGVMQNPRHLVRRRGQEARLRCSPMKGHSHVYWYRQLPEEGLKFMVYLQKENIIDESGMPKERFSAEFPKEGPSILRIQQVVRGDSAAYFCACRDMSNEQFFGPGTRLTVL.

Here the CDR3 DNA reads TGTGCCAGTAGTCAACCCGGTGAAGCTTTCTTT. This translates into CASSQPGEAFF. The chain combines TRBV19 with TRBJ1-1; D remains unclear. Trimming shortened V by 5 bases and J by 7 bases, and 8 bases separated the two germline ends. Germline V gene sequence: CDR1 LNHDA, CDR2 SQIVND (reference sequence). This CDR3 spans 11 amino acids.

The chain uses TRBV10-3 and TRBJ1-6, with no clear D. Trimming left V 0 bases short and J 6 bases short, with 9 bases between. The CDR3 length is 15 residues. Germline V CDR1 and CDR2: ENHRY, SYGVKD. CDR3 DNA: TGTGCCATCAGTGAGTCATCAGAGTCTAATTCACCCCTCCACTTT. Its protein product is CAISESSESNSPLHF.

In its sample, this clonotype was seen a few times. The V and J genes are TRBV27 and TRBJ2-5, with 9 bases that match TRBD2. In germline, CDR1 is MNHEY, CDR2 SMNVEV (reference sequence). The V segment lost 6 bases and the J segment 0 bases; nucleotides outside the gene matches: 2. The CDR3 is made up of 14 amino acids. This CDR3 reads CASRLAGYQETQYF. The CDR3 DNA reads TGTGCCAGCAGACTAGCGGGCTACCAAGAGACCCAGTACTTC.

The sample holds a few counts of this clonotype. The CDR3 loop reads CASRRPGTSGNEQYF. The CDR3 coding sequence is TGTGCCAGCAGGAGACCCGGGACTAGCGGGAACGAGCAGTACTTC. The rearrangement uses TRBV27 and TRBJ2-5; 13 bases are a match to TRBD2. With the DNA end fitting TRBJ2-7 better, the J assignment may be wrong. CDR1 MNHEY and CDR2 SMNVEV come from the germline V gene (reference sequence). CDR3 length equals 15 residues.

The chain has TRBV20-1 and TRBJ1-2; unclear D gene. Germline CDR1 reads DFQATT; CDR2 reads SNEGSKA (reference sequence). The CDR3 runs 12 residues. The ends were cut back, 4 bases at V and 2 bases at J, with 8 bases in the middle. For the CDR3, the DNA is TGCAGTGCTACTAGGGCCAACTATGGCTACACCTTC. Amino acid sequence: CSATRANYGYTF.

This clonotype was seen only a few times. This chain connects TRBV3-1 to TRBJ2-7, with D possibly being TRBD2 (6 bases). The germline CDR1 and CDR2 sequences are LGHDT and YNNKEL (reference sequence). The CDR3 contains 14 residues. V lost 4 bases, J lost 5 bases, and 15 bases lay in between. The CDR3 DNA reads TGTGCCAGCAGCCTCAATGGAGGGAGCCACGAGCAGTACTTC. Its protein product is CASSLNGGSHEQYF.

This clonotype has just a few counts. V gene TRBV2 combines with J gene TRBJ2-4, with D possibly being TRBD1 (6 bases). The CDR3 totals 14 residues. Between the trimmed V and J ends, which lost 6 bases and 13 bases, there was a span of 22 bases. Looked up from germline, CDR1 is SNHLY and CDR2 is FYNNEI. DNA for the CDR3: TGTGCCAGCAGCAAGACACCCCTCAAGGGGGAGCAGTACTTC. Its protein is CASSKTPLKGEQYF.

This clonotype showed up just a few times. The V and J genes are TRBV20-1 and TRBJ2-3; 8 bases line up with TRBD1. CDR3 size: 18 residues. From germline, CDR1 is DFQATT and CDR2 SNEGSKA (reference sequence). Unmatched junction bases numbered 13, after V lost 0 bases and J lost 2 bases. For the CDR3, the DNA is TGCAGTGCTAGAGATTTTTTCCCTAGGGACAGGCCCACAGATACGCAGTATTTT. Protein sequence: CSARDFFPRDRPTDTQYF.

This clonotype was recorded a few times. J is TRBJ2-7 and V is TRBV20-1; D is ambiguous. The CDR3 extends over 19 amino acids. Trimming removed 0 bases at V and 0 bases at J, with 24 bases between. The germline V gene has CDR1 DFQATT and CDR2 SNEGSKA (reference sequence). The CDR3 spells CSARDPRRALDRISYEQYF. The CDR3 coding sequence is TGCAGTGCTAGAGATCCACGACGGGCTCTAGACCGTATCTCCTACGAGCAGTACTTC.

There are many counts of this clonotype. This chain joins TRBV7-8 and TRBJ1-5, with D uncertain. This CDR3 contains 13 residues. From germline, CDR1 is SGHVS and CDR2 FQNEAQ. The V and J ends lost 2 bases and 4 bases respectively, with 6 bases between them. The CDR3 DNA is TGTGCCAGCAGCTTATCCGGGAATCAGCCCCAGCATTTT. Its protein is CASSLSGNQPQHF.

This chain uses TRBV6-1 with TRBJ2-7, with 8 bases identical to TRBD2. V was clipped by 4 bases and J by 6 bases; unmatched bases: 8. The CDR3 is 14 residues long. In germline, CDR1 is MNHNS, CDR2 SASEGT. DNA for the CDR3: TGTGCCAGCAGTGTCTTGGGGGCGGGAGGCGAGCAGTACTTC. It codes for CASSVLGAGGEQYF.

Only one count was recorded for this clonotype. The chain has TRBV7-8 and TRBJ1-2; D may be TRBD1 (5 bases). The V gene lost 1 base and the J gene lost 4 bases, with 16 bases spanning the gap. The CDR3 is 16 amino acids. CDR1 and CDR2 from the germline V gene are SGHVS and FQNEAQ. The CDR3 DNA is TGTGCCAGCAGCTTAGATTGGGGCAGTGGATTCTATGGCTACACCTTC. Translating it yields CASSLDWGSGFYGYTF.

CDR3 nucleotide sequence: TGTGCCAGCAGCGCCGGGACAGGGATCAATTCACCCCTCCACTTT. Translated, it gives CASSAGTGINSPLHF. The chain joins TRBV9 to TRBJ1-6, with TRBD1 identical over 9 bases. This CDR3 contains 15 residues. V was clipped by 3 bases and J by 7 bases; unmatched bases: 5. Germline CDR1 SGDLS, CDR2 YYNGEE.

The CDR3 reads CASSPDSYMEAFF. The CDR3 DNA reads TGTGCCAGCAGTCCGGACAGTTATATGGAAGCTTTCTTT. The rearrangement links TRBV6-6 to TRBJ1-1; D might be TRBD1 (6 bases). The germline CDR1 and CDR2 sequences are MNHNY and SVGAGI (reference sequence). The CDR3 has 13 residues. V was trimmed by 5 bases and J by 8 bases, leaving 15 bases between them.

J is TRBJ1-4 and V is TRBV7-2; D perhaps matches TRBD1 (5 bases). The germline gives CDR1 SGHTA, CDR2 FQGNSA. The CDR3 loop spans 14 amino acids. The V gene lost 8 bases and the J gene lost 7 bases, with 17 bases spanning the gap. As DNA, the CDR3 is TGTGCCAGCGCAAGTCAGGGTGCTGGTGAAAAACTGTTTTTT. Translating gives CASASQGAGEKLFF.

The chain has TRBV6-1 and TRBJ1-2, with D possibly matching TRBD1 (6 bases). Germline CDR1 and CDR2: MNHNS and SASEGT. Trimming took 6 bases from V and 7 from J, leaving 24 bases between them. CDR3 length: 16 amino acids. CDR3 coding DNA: TGTGCCAGCAGCCCCGGACAGAGGATAATGTCCTCTGGCTACACCTTC. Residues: CASSPGQRIMSSGYTF.

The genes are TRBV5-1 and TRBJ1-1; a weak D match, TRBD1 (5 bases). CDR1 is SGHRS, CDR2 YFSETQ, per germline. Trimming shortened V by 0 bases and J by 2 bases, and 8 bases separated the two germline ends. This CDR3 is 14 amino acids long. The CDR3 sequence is CASSLDGTNTEAFF. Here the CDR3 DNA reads TGCGCCAGCAGCTTGGACGGGACTAACACTGAAGCTTTCTTT.

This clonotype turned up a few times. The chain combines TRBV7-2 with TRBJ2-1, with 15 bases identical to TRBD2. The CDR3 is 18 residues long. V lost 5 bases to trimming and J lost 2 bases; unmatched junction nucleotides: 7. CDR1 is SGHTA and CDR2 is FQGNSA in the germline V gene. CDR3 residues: CASSPRTSGRGAYNEQFF. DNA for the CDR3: TGTGCCAGCAGCCCGAGGACTAGCGGGAGGGGAGCCTACAATGAGCAGTTCTTC.

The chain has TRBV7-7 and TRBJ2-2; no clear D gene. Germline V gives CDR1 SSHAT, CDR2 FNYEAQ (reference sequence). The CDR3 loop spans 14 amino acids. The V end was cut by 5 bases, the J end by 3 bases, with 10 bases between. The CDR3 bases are TGTGCCAGCAGCCTTAAATGGGACACCGGGGAGCTGTTTTTT. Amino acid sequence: CASSLKWDTGELFF.

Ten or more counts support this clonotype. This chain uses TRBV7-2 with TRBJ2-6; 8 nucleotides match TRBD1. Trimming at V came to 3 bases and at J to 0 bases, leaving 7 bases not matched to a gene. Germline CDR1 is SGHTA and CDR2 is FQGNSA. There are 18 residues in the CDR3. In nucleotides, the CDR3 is TGTGCCAGCAGCTTCCGACAGGGGCTCTACTCTGGGGCCAACGTCCTGACTTTC. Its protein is CASSFRQGLYSGANVLTF. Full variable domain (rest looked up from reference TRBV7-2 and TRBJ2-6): GAGVSQSPSNKVTEKGKDVELRCDPISGHTALYWYRQSLGQGLEFLIYFQGNSAPDKSGLPSDRFSAERTGGSVSTLTIQRTQQEDSAVYLCASSFRQGLYSGANVLTFGAGSRLTVL.

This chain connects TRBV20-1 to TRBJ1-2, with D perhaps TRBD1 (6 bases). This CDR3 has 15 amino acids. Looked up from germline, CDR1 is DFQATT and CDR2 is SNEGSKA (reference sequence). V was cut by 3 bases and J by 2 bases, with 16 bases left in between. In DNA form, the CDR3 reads TGCAGTGCTAGGTTCGTGGGGGCGTCGAACTATGGCTACACCTTC. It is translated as CSARFVGASNYGYTF.

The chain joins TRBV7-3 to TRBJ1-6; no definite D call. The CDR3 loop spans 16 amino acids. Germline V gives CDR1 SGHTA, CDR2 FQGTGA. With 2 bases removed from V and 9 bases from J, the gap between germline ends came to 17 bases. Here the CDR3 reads CASSLDPGIAFSPLHF. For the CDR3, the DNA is TGTGCCAGCAGCTTAGACCCCGGGATCGCTTTTTCACCCCTCCACTTT.

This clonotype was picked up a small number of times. CDR3 in amino acids: CASSPLGQGYGYTF. CDR3 DNA: TGTGCCAGCAGTCCGCTGGGACAGGGGTATGGCTACACCTTC. The chain has TRBV27 and TRBJ1-2; 10 nucleotides agree with TRBD1. The germline V gene has CDR1 MNHEY and CDR2 SMNVEV (reference sequence). The CDR3 consists of 14 residues. J gave up 5 bases and V 5 bases, and 5 bases lay outside the gene matches.

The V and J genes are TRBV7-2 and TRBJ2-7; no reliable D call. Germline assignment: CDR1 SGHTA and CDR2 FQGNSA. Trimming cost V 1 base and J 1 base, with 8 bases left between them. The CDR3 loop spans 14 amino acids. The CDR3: CASSLGRTSYEQYF. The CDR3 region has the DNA TGTGCCAGCAGCTTAGGCCGAACTTCCTACGAGCAGTACTTC.

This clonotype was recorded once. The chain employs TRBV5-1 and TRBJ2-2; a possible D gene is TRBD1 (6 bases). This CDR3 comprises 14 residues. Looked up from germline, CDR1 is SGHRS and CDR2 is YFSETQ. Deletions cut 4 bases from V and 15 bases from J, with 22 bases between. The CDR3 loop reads CASSIRDTLSSVFF. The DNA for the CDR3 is TGCGCCAGCAGCATCCGGGACACCCTCTCGTCGGTGTTTTTT.

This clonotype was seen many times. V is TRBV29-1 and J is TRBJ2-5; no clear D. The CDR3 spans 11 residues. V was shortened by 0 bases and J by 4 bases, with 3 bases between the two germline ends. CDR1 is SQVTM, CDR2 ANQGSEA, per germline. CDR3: CSVEDLETQYF. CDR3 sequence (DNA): TGCAGCGTTGAAGATCTAGAGACCCAGTACTTC.

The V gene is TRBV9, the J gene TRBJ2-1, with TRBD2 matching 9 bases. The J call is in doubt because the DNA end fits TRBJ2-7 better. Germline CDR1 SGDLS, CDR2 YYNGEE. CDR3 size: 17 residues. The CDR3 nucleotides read TGTGCCAGCAGCGTACGAGCGGGGGGACCCTCCTACAATGAGCAGTACTTC. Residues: CASSVRAGGPSYNEQYF.